The TCR beta chain described here comes from a study of beta chain features in type 1 diabetes. Study details: Patients and healthy donors were similar in age, gender and cell yields. Sorted cell examination encompassed 100 million to 110 million cells across all samples.

Sequenced material consisted of expressed TCRB transcripts (all of the isolated RNA was reverse transcribed). Data came from immunoSEQ multiplex PCR; TCRdb stores just in-frame clones and leaves some out. This repertoire shows 130,000 or so clones, roughly 9.3% found once; its top ten account for 0.5% to 0.65%. Unmatched junction bases numbered 15, after V lost 5 bases and J lost 8 bases. Germline CDR1 reads SEHNR; CDR2 reads FQNEAQ (reference sequence). The CDR3 length is 16 residues. This clone was observed a few times. The sequenced sample consisted of central memory CD4+ T cells from blood. The clonotype comes from a woman in her forties in good health. This chain uses TRBV7-9 with TRBJ1-2, with 9 bases lining up with TRBD1. Here the CDR3 reads CASSTRGQGTLSGYTF. The CDR3 DNA reads TGTGCCAGCAGCACCAGAGGACAGGGGACTTTATCGGGCTACACCTTC.